This TCR beta chain appears in the sequencing data of a study of cytomegalovirus exposure and HLA in healthy donors. Points from the study as a whole: Certain indistinguishable V segments, among them TRBV6-2 and TRBV6-3, were excluded. V- and J-gene trimming of TCR beta was linked (in a later analysis) to a missense DCLRE1C variant.

From germline, CDR1 is SGHRS and CDR2 YFSETQ. V was clipped by 4 bases and J by 3 bases, with 18 bases between them. This CDR3 region has 16 residues. In regard to this clone: The antigen is undetermined.

The PCR employed 60 Vbeta primers together with 13 Jbeta primers. Method: immunoSEQ multiplex PCR; TCRdb's copy keeps in-frame clones and lacks some. The sample holds 100,000 to 150,000 clones, over 60% seen once. This sequence originates from a woman aged 40-49 years in good health and CMV-seropositive. Material for sequencing was PBMCs. The chain recombines TRBV5-1 with TRBJ2-3; maybe TRBD2 (7 bases). The DNA of the CDR3 is TGCGCCAGCAGCCCGGTTCCGGGGGGCGGGACAGATACGCAGTATTTT. Protein: CASSPVPGGGTDTQYF.